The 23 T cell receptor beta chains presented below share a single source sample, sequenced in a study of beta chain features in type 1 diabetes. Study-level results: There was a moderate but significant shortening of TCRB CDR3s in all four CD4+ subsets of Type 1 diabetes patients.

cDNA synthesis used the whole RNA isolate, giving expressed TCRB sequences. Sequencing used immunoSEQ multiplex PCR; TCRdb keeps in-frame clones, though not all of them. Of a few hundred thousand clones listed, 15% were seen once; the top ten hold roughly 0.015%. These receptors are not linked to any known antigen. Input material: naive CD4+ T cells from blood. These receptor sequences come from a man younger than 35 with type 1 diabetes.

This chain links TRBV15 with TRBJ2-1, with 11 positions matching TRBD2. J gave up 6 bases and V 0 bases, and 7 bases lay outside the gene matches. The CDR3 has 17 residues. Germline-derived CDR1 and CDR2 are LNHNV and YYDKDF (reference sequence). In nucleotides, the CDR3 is TGTGCCACCAGCAGAGATCGGGTAGCGGGAGGGCTCAATGAGCAGTTCTTC. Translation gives CATSRDRVAGGLNEQFF.

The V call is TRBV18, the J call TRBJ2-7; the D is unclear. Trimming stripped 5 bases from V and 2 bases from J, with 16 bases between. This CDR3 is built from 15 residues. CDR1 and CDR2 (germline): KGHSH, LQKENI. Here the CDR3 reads CASSSKTRKTYEQYF. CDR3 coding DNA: TGTGCCAGCTCATCGAAGACAAGAAAAACCTACGAGCAGTACTTC.

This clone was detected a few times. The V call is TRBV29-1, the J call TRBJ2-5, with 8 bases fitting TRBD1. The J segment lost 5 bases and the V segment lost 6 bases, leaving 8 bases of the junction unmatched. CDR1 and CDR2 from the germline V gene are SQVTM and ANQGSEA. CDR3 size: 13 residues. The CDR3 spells CSVRTGSKETQYF. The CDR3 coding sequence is TGCAGCGTACGGACAGGGAGTAAGGAGACCCAGTACTTC.

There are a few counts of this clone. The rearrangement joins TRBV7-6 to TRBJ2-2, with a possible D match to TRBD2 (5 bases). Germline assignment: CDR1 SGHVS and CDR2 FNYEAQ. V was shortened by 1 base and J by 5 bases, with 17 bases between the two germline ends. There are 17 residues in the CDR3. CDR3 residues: CASSLGFGLTGTGELFF. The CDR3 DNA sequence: TGTGCCAGCAGCTTAGGGTTTGGGCTGACGGGGACCGGGGAGCTGTTTTTT.

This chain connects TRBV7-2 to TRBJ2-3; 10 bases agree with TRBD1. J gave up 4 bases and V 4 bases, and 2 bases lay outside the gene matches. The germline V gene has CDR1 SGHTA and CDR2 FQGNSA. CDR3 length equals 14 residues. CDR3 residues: CASSWDRGSDTQYF. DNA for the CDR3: TGTGCCAGCAGCTGGGACAGGGGATCAGATACGCAGTATTTT.

CDR3 in DNA: TGTGCCAGCACATACAGGGACGGGGAGCTGTTTTTT. It translates to CASTYRDGELFF. This chain uses TRBV28 with TRBJ2-2, with D possibly matching TRBD1 (6 bases). Trimming took 7 bases from V and 7 from J, leaving 10 bases between them. The CDR3 is 12 amino acids. From germline, CDR1 is MDHEN and CDR2 SYDVKM. Variable domain in full (rest from reference TRBV28 and TRBJ2-2): DVKVTQSSRYLVKRTGEKVFLECVQDMDHENMFWYRQDPGLGLRLIYFSYDVKMKEKGDIPEGYSVSREKKERFSLILESASTNQTSMYLCASTYRDGELFFGEGSRLTVL.

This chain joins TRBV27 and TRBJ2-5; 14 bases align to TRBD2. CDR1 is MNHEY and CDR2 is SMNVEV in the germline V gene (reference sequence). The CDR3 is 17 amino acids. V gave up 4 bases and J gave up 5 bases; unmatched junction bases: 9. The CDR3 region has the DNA TGTGCCAGCAGTTCGGGACTAGCGGGGGACCCGTGGGAGACCCAGTACTTC. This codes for CASSSGLAGDPWETQYF.

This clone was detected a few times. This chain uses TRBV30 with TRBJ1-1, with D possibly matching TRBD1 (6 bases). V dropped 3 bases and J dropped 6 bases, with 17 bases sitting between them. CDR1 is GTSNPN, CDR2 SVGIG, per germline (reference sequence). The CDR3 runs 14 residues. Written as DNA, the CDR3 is TGTGCCTGGAGCTTGGGTTGGGGGCCTTCTGAAGCTTTCTTT. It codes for CAWSLGWGPSEAFF.

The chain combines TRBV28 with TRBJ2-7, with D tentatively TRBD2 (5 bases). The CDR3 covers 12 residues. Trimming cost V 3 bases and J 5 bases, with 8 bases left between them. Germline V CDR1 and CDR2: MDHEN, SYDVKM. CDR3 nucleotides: TGTGCCAGCAGTTTGTCCGGGGACGAGCAGTACTTC. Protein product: CASSLSGDEQYF.

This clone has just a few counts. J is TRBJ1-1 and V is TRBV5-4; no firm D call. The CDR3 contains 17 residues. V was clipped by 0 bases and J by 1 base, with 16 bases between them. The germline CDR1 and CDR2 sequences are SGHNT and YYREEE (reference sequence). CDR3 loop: CASSLGVIAGANTEAFF. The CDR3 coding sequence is TGTGCCAGCAGCTTGGGTGTGATCGCGGGCGCGAACACTGAAGCTTTCTTT.

The CDR3 sequence: CASSFSRDTGELFF. CDR3 DNA: TGTGCCAGCAGTTTTAGCAGGGACACCGGGGAGCTGTTTTTT. The chain couples TRBV6-4 to TRBJ2-2, with D maybe TRBD1 (5 bases). Trimming took off 5 bases at V and 3 bases at J, with 10 bases between the two ends. In germline, CDR1 is MRHNA, CDR2 SNTAGT. The CDR3 spans 14 residues.

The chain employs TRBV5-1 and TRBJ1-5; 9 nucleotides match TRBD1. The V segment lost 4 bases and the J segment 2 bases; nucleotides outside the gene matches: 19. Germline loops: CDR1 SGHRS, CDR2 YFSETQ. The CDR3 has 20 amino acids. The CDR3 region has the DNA TGCGCCAGCAGCCCGGGAACAGGGGGCGGTTACGGTTATGGCAATCAGCCCCAGCATTTT. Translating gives CASSPGTGGGYGYGNQPQHF.

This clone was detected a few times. In DNA, the CDR3 is TGTGCCTGGAGTTTGACAGCCCCAAATTCTTACACCTTC. Its protein product is CAWSLTAPNSYTF. The chain is built from TRBV30 and TRBJ1-2; possible D gene TRBD1, 5 bases. Trimming left V 2 bases short and J 11 bases short, with 18 bases between. The CDR3 runs to 13 residues. Germline V gene sequence: CDR1 GTSNPN, CDR2 SVGIG (reference sequence).

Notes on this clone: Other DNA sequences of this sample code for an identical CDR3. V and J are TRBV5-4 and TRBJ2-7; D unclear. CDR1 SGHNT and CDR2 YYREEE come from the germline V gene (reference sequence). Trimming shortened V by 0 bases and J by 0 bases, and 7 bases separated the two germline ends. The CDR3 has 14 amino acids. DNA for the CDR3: TGTGCCAGCAGCTTGGACCGGAGCTCCTACGAGCAGTACTTC. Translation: CASSLDRSSYEQYF.

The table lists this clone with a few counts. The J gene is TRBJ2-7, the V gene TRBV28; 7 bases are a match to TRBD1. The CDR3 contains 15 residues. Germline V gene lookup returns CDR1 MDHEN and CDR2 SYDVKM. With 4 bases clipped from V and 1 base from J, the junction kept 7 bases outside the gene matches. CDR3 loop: CASSSPGQTSYEQYF. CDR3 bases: TGTGCCAGCAGTTCCCCGGGACAGACATCCTACGAGCAGTACTTC.

CDR3 in DNA: TGCAGCGTTACAGATTCGGAGACCCAGTACTTC. Its protein product is CSVTDSETQYF. The gene calls are TRBV29-1 and TRBJ2-5, with D unresolved. The CDR3 sequence is 11 residues long. Deletions cut 5 bases from V and 5 bases from J, with 9 bases between. Germline CDR1 and CDR2: SQVTM and ANQGSEA. Looking up the rest from reference TRBV29-1 and TRBJ2-5 gives the full variable domain: SAVISQKPSRDICQRGTSLTIQCQVDSQVTMMFWYRQQPGQSLTLIATANQGSEATYESGFVIDKFPISRPNLTFSTLTVSNMSPEDSSIYLCSVTDSETQYFGPGTRLLVL.

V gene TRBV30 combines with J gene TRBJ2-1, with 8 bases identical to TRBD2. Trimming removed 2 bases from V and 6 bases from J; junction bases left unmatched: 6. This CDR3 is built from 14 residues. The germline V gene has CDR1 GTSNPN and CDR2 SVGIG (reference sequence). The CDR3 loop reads CAWSPGGGLNEQFF. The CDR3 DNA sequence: TGTGCCTGGAGTCCCGGGGGGGGCCTCAATGAGCAGTTCTTC. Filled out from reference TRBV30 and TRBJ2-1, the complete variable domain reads SQTIHQWPATLVQPVGSPLSLECTVEGTSNPNLYWYRQAAGRGLQLLFYSVGIGQISSEVPQNLSASRPQDRQFILSSKKLLLSDSGFYLCAWSPGGGLNEQFFGPGTRLTVL.

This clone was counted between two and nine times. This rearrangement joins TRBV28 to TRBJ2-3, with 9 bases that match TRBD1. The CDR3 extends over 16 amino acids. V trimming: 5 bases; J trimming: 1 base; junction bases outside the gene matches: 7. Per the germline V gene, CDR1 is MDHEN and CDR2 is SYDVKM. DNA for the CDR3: TGTGCCAGCAGTACACAGGGGGCAGAGGGCACAGATACGCAGTATTTT. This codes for CASSTQGAEGTDTQYF.

This CDR3 is CASSLRGEQYF. CDR3 nucleotide sequence: TGTGCCAGCAGTCTACGGGGGGAGCAGTACTTC. V usage is TRBV7-9 and J usage is TRBJ2-7; the D gene is possibly TRBD2 (6 bases). Germline V gene data show CDR1 as SEHNR and CDR2 as FQNEAQ (reference sequence). This CDR3 region has 11 residues. Trimming shortened V by 6 bases and J by 7 bases, and 10 bases separated the two germline ends. Looking up the rest from reference TRBV7-9 and TRBJ2-7 gives the full variable domain: DTGVSQNPRHKITKRGQNVTFRCDPISEHNRLYWYRQTLGQGPEFLTYFQNEAQLEKSRLLSDRFSAERPKGSFSTLEIQRTEQGDSAMYLCASSLRGEQYFGPGTRLTVT.

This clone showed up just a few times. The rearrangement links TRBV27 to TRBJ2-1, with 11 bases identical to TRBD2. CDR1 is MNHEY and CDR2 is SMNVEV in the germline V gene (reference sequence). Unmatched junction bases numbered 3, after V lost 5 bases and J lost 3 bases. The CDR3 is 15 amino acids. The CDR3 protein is CASSQTSGGYNEQFF. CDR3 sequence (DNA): TGTGCCAGCAGTCAAACTAGCGGGGGCTACAATGAGCAGTTCTTC.

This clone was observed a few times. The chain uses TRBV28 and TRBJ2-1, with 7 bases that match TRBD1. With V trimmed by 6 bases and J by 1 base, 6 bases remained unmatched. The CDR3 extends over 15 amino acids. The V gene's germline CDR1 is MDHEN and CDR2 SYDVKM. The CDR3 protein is CASRPGTASYNEQFF. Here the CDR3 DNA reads TGTGCCAGCAGACCCGGGACAGCATCCTACAATGAGCAGTTCTTC.

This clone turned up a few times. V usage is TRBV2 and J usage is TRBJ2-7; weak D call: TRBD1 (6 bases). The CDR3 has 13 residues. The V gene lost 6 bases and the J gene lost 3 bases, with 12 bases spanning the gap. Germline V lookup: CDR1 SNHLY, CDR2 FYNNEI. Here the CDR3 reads CASSPDRLYEQYF. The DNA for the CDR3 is TGTGCCAGCAGCCCGGACAGACTCTACGAGCAGTACTTC.

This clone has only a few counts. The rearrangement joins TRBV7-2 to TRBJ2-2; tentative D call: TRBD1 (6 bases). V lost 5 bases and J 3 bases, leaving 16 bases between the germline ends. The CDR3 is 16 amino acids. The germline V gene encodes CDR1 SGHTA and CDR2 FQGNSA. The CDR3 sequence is CASSLRRGKDTGELFF. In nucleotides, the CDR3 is TGTGCCAGCAGCCTACGCAGGGGAAAGGACACCGGGGAGCTGTTTTTT.